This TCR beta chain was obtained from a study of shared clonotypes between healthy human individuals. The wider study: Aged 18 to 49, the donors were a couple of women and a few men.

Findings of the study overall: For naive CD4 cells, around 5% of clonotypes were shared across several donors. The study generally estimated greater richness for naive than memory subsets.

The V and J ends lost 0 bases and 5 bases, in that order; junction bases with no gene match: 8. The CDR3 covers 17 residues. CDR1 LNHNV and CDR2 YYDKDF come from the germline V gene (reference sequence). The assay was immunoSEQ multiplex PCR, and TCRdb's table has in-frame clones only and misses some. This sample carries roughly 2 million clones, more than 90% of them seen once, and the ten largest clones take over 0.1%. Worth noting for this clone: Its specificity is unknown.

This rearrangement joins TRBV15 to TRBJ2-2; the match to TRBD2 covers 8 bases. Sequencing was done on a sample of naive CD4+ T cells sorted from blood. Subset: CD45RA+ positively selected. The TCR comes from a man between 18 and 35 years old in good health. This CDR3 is CATSRDSGLAGTGELFF. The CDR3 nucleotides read TGTGCCACCAGCAGAGATTCAGGGCTAGCGGGTACCGGGGAGCTGTTTTTT.